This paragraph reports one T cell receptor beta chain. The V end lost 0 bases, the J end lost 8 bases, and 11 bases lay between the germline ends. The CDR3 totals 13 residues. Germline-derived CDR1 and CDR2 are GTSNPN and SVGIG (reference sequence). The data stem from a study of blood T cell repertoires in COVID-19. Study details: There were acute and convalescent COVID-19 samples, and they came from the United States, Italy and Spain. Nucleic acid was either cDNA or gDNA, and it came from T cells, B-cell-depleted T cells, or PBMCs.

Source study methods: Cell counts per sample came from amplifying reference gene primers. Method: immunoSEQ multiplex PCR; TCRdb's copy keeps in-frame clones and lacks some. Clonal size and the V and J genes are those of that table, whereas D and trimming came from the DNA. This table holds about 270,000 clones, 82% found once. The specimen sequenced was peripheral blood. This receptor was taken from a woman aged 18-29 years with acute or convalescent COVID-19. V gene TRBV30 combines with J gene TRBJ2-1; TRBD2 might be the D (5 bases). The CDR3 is CAWSVSLADEQFF. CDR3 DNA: TGTGCCTGGAGTGTATCCCTAGCAGATGAGCAGTTCTTC.